These 18 T cell receptor beta chains were all obtained from the same sample, sequenced in a study of blood T cell repertoires in COVID-19. TCRdb keeps only in-frame clones here, not all; method: immunoSEQ multiplex PCR. The table shows some 300,000 clones, with 90% occurring only once. Source material: peripheral blood. The source of these receptors is a woman aged 40 to 50 with COVID-19, enrolled during active disease.

V and J are TRBV7-2 and TRBJ1-1; D gene ambiguous. The CDR3 has 14 residues. Germline CDR1 SGHTA, CDR2 FQGNSA. The germline V and J ends were trimmed by 1 base and 1 base, with 7 bases remaining between them. CDR3 protein: CASSLVVQNTEAFF. The CDR3 DNA reads TGTGCCAGCAGCTTAGTTGTACAGAACACTGAAGCTTTCTTT.

V and J are TRBV6-6 and TRBJ1-2, with D hard to call. Germline-derived CDR1 and CDR2 are MNHNY and SVGAGI (reference sequence). The CDR3 length is 16 residues. V was clipped by 2 bases and J by 5 bases, with 18 bases between them. The CDR3 nucleotides are TGTGCCAGCAGTTACGGGATCTGGACTGAAGATTATGGCTACACCTTC. Protein sequence: CASSYGIWTEDYGYTF.

The rearrangement uses TRBV28 and TRBJ1-5; the D gene is possibly TRBD1 (5 bases). V lost 5 bases and J lost 7, with 12 bases in between. This CDR3 is built from 13 residues. Per germline, CDR1 MDHEN and CDR2 SYDVKM. CDR3 protein: CASSTPGGQPQHF. The CDR3 DNA reads as TGTGCCAGCAGTACCCCCGGGGGACAGCCCCAGCATTTT.

Only a few counts were recorded for this clone. This chain uses TRBV7-9 with TRBJ2-7; a possible D gene is TRBD2 (7 bases). CDR1 is SEHNR, CDR2 FQNEAQ, per germline (reference sequence). There are 14 residues in the CDR3. V lost 8 bases, J lost 2 bases, and 16 bases lay in between. The DNA of the CDR3 is TGTGCCAGCTCCCGGCGGGGGCCAACCTACGAGCAGTACTTC. Residues: CASSRRGPTYEQYF.

The chain has TRBV9 and TRBJ2-1; D possibly corresponds to TRBD2 (5 bases). This CDR3 is 15 amino acids long. The germline V and J ends were trimmed by 0 bases and 4 bases, with 11 bases remaining between them. Germline V gene lookup returns CDR1 SGDLS and CDR2 YYNGEE. CDR3 nucleotides: TGTGCCAGCAGCGTAGCTGCGACTACTTACAATGAGCAGTTCTTC. Translated: CASSVAATTYNEQFF.

This rearrangement joins TRBV7-3 to TRBJ2-3; TRBD2 aligns across 9 bases. Germline CDR1 is SGHTA and CDR2 is FQGTGA. This CDR3 has 15 residues. With 5 bases clipped from V and 6 bases from J, the junction kept 9 bases outside the gene matches. The CDR3 bases are TGTGCCAGCAGCGCGATAGCGGGGGTCGACGATACGCAGTATTTT. Translation gives CASSAIAGVDDTQYF.

The sample holds one count of this clone. This CDR3 reads CASSYSQGVYEQYF. Here the CDR3 DNA reads TGTGCCAGCTCATATTCCCAGGGGGTTTACGAGCAGTACTTC. The V gene is TRBV18, the J gene TRBJ2-7, with TRBD1 matching over 7 bases. V was clipped by 5 bases and J by 4 bases; unmatched bases: 8. CDR1 KGHSH and CDR2 LQKENI come from the germline V gene. This CDR3 has 14 residues.

This chain uses TRBV6-5 with TRBJ2-1, with 8 bases lining up with TRBD1. Germline lookup yields CDR1 MNHEY and CDR2 SVGAGI. This CDR3 is built from 15 residues. V was pared by 4 bases and J by 4 bases, with 6 bases of the junction left unmatched. CDR3 protein: CASSSRDRRYNEQFF. The CDR3 DNA reads as TGTGCCAGCAGTTCACGGGACAGGAGGTACAATGAGCAGTTCTTC.

The rearrangement joins TRBV6-2 or TRBV6-3 to TRBJ2-7; the D gene is possibly TRBD2 (6 bases). Trimming took off 5 bases at V and 0 bases at J, with 14 bases between the two ends. Germline values: CDR1 MNHEY, CDR2 SVGEGT. The CDR3 loop spans 15 amino acids. CDR3 residues: CASSVTGLSSYEQYF. The CDR3 DNA reads TGTGCCAGCAGTGTAACGGGACTGAGCTCCTACGAGCAGTACTTC.

The chain links TRBV4-3 to TRBJ1-2; TRBD1 agrees at 9 bases. There are 17 residues in the CDR3. The germline V gene has CDR1 LGHNA and CDR2 YSLEER. Trimming removed 3 bases from V and 8 bases from J; junction bases left unmatched: 16. CDR3 protein: CASSQARSTGGGKGYTF. In DNA form, the CDR3 reads TGCGCCAGCAGCCAGGCTAGATCGACAGGGGGAGGAAAAGGCTACACCTTC.

J is TRBJ2-1 and V is TRBV5-1; tentatively, D is TRBD1 (7 bases). The CDR3 contains 16 residues. Germline V gene lookup returns CDR1 SGHRS and CDR2 YFSETQ. Trimming removed 1 base at V and 1 base at J, with 12 bases between. CDR3 in amino acids: CASSLFGGQSYNEQFF. The CDR3 DNA reads TGCGCCAGCAGCTTGTTCGGGGGACAGTCCTACAATGAGCAGTTCTTC.

The chain recombines TRBV10-3 with TRBJ2-2; the match to TRBD1 covers 9 bases. This CDR3 comprises 14 residues. Trimming removed 6 bases from V and 7 bases from J; junction bases left unmatched: 6. Germline lookup yields CDR1 ENHRY and CDR2 SYGVKD. The CDR3 here is CAISLGQGFGELFF. The CDR3 DNA reads TGTGCCATCAGCCTAGGACAGGGGTTCGGGGAGCTGTTTTTT.

The CDR3 protein is CASSLGNEQFF. The CDR3 DNA is TGTGCCAGCAGTCTCGGCAATGAGCAGTTCTTC. The chain combines TRBV12-3 or TRBV12-4 with TRBJ2-1; D not resolved. CDR3 size: 11 residues. V dropped 5 bases and J dropped 6 bases, with 5 bases sitting between them.

The chain couples TRBV5-4 to TRBJ1-4; 7 positions agree with TRBD1. Germline trimming cut 3 bases from V and 5 bases from J; bases unmatched to any gene: 4. Germline lookup yields CDR1 SGHNT and CDR2 YYREEE (reference sequence). CDR3 size: 14 residues. CDR3 coding DNA: TGTGCCAGCAGCTACGACAGGGTGAATGAAAAACTGTTTTTT. The encoded protein is CASSYDRVNEKLFF. Drawing the rest from reference TRBV5-4 and TRBJ1-4, the complete variable domain is ETGVTQSPTHLIKTRGQQVTLRCSSQSGHNTVSWYQQALGQGPQFIFQYYREEENGRGNFPPRFSGLQFPNYSSELNVNALELDDSALYLCASSYDRVNEKLFFGSGTQLSVL.

The gene calls are TRBV29-1 and TRBJ1-1, with D possibly being TRBD1 (6 bases). The CDR3 spans 13 residues. Germline loops: CDR1 SQVTM, CDR2 ANQGSEA. The V gene lost 5 bases and the J gene lost 5 bases, with 15 bases spanning the gap. The CDR3 sequence: CSVSAGVDTEAFF. The CDR3 nucleotides are TGCAGCGTTAGCGCAGGGGTGGATACTGAAGCTTTCTTT.

This clone was seen only once. This chain joins TRBV7-9 and TRBJ1-2; 8 bases line up with TRBD1. Per germline, CDR1 SEHNR and CDR2 FQNEAQ (reference sequence). The CDR3 is 13 residues long. J lost 8 bases, V lost 5 bases, and 7 bases had no gene match. DNA of the CDR3: TGTGCCAGCAGCCCGGGACAGGTCCGGGGCTACACCTTC. Translated: CASSPGQVRGYTF.

This chain joins TRBV7-3 and TRBJ1-2; 10 bases agree with TRBD1. CDR3 length: 12 amino acids. The V gene's germline CDR1 is SGHTA and CDR2 FQGTGA. With 7 bases clipped from V and 8 bases from J, the junction kept 4 bases outside the gene matches. The CDR3 DNA sequence: TGTGCCAGCACCCTGGACAGGGGGGGCTACACCTTC. This sequence encodes CASTLDRGGYTF.

The CDR3 loop is CASSLQNNNSPLHF. In DNA, the CDR3 is TGTGCCAGCAGCTTACAGAATAATAATTCACCCCTCCACTTT. V gene TRBV5-5 combines with J gene TRBJ1-6; no firm D call. Germline V gene data show CDR1 as SGHKS and CDR2 as YYEKEE (reference sequence). This CDR3 is 14 amino acids long. With 2 bases removed from V and 5 bases from J, the gap between germline ends came to 8 bases.